What follows describes a single T cell receptor beta chain. The antigen is not known. This entry is derived from a study of shared clonotypes between healthy human individuals. The overall study: For every donor, three CD4 naive, three CD4 memory, two CD8 naive and one CD8 memory plates were used.

Study observations and caveats: Naive CD4 clonotypes were shared across several donors at about 5%.

The donors were all Caucasian adults (living in Nashville, Tennessee). The protocol was immunoSEQ multiplex PCR, while the TCRdb copy is restricted to in-frame clones and leaves out a portion. The table includes under 2,500,000 clones, around 95% detected once. The CDR3 is 14 amino acids. CDR1 is WNHNN, CDR2 SYGVQD, per germline (reference sequence). Trimming stripped 2 bases from V and 0 bases from J, with 7 bases between. This TCR came from a man aged 18 to 35 in good health. The V call is TRBV10-1, the J call TRBJ1-1; D remains ambiguous. The sample comprised naive CD4+ T cells sorted from blood. Subset denoted: CD45RA+ positively selected. The CDR3 nucleotides read TGCGCCAGCAGTGAGGGACGGTTGAACACTGAAGCTTTCTTT. Protein sequence: CASSEGRLNTEAFF.